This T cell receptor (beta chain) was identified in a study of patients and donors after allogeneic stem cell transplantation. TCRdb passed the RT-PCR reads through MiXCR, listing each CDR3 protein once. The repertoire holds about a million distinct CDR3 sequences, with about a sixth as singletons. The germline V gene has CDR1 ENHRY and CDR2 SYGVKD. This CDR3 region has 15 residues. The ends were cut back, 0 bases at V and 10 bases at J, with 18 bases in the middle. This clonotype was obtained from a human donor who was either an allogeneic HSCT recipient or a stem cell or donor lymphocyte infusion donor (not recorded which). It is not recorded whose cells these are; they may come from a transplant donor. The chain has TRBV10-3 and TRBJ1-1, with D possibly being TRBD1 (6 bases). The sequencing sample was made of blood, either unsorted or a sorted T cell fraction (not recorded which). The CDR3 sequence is CAISESDLREGGAFF. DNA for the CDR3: TGTGCCATCAGTGAGTCTGACCTCAGGGAAGGGGGAGCTTTCTTT.